The clone carrying this TCR beta chain was counted at least ten times. The sample originates from a study of regulatory T cells in long-lasting Graves disease. According to the study, TCR beta libraries were built with iRepertoire HTBI primers and CDR3-region Arm-PCR. TCRdb re-analysed the multiplex PCR reads in MiXCR, keeping a single row per CDR3 protein. This sample has some 500,000 distinct CDR3 sequences, with 16% found just once. Time point in this sample: newly diagnosed GD, antithyroid drugs for less than 3 months. Extracted PBMC RNA gave rise to the TCR library. The sample was also reused in another study, on T cells in Graves' hyperthyroidism and ophthalmopathy.

The material sequenced was peripheral blood mononuclear cells (PBMCs), taken at new diagnosis, from a patient treated with antithyroid drugs. This clonotype originated in a woman aged 35 to 60 with Graves disease.

CDR3 nucleotides: TGTGCCAGCAATGGGGGGGCTAGCGGGGGCCTCCCCACCGGGGAGCTGTTTTTT. Encoded protein: CASNGGASGGLPTGELFF. The chain links TRBV2 to TRBJ2-2; TRBD2 aligns across 10 bases. V trimming: 7 bases; J trimming: 4 bases; junction bases outside the gene matches: 15. Germline values: CDR1 SNHLY, CDR2 FYNNEI. The CDR3 runs to 18 residues.